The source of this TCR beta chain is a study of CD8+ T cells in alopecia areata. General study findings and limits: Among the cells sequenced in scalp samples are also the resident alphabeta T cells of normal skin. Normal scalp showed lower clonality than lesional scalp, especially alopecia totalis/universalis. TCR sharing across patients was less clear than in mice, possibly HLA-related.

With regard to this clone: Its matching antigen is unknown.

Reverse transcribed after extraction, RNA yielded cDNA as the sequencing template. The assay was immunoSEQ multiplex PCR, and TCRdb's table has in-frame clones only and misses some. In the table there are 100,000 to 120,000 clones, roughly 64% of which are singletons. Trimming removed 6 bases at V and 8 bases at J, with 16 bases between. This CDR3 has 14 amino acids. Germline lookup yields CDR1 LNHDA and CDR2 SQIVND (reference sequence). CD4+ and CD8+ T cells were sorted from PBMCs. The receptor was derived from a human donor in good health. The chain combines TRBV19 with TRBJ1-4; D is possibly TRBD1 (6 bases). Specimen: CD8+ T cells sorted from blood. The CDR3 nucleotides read TGTGCCAGTAGAGACAGGACATCCAGAGAAAAACTGTTTTTT. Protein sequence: CASRDRTSREKLFF.